These 26 T cell receptor beta chains were all obtained from the same sample, sequenced in a study of T cells after yellow fever vaccination. TCRdb re-analysed the 5' RACE reads in MiXCR, keeping a single row per CDR3 protein. The sample lists fewer than 450,000 distinct CDR3 sequences, roughly 4% seen once, with roughly a quarter in the top ten. The source was PBMCs, collected 5 days after the yellow fever booster vaccination. The receptors were gathered from a man in his late teens or twenties who received the YFV17D yellow fever vaccine.

V gene TRBV5-1 combines with J gene TRBJ1-4; D uncertain. This CDR3 is built from 15 residues. Germline V lookup: CDR1 SGHRS, CDR2 YFSETQ. Trimming took 2 bases from V and 7 from J, leaving 15 bases between them. CDR3 amino acids: CASSFSPAASEKLFF. The CDR3 coding sequence is TGCGCCAGCAGCTTCTCTCCTGCGGCCAGTGAAAAACTGTTTTTT.

This clonotype has a count of ten or more. The rearrangement links TRBV4-1 to TRBJ2-3; D unresolved. This CDR3 is built from 14 residues. Germline lookup yields CDR1 MGHRA and CDR2 YSYEKL. The germline V and J ends were trimmed by 0 bases and 6 bases, with 10 bases remaining between them. CDR3 in DNA: TGCGCCAGCAGCCAAGAGATCGGCCTGGATACGCAGTATTTT. The encoded protein is CASSQEIGLDTQYF.

This clonotype was detected only a few times. The chain recombines TRBV18 with TRBJ2-3, with 10 bases aligning to TRBD1. The germline V gene has CDR1 KGHSH and CDR2 LQKENI. The CDR3 runs 17 residues. V trimming: 3 bases; J trimming: 7 bases; junction bases outside the gene matches: 13. CDR3 nucleotides: TGTGCCAGCTCACCGATCGGGACAGGGGTACCCTCAAATACGCAGTATTTT. Encoded protein: CASSPIGTGVPSNTQYF.

A few counts support this clonotype. The CDR3 nucleotides are TGTGCCAGCAGTTTATCCATCCAAGGAAAACTGTTTTTT. Residues: CASSLSIQGKLFF. J is TRBJ1-4 and V is TRBV28; D call uncertain. The CDR3 has 13 amino acids. Between the trimmed V and J ends, which lost 1 base and 10 bases, there was a span of 10 bases. In germline, CDR1 is MDHEN, CDR2 SYDVKM.

This clonotype was detected many times. The chain joins TRBV27 to TRBJ2-2; unclear D gene. The CDR3 has 12 residues. V shed 5 bases and J shed 5 bases, with 6 bases lying between them. Germline V gene sequence: CDR1 MNHEY, CDR2 SMNVEV (reference sequence). The CDR3 here is CASSLPTGELFF. CDR3 in DNA: TGTGCCAGCAGTCTCCCTACCGGGGAGCTGTTTTTT.

This clonotype was found a few times. The chain carries TRBV3-1 and TRBJ2-4; tentatively, D is TRBD1 (5 bases). CDR1 is LGHDT, CDR2 YNNKEL, per germline (reference sequence). V lost 3 bases and J lost 1, with 13 bases in between. This CDR3 region has 16 residues. CDR3 DNA sequence: TGTGCCAGCAGCCAGTTCACAGGCACGGCCAAAAACATTCAGTACTTC. Protein product: CASSQFTGTAKNIQYF. The complete variable domain, with remaining parts taken from reference TRBV3-1 and TRBJ2-4, reads DTAVSQTPKYLVTQMGNDKSIKCEQNLGHDTMYWYKQDSKKFLKIMFSYNNKELIINETVPNRFSPKSPDKAHLNLHINSLELGDSAVYFCASSQFTGTAKNIQYFGAGTRLSVL.

A few counts support this clonotype. The chain combines TRBV7-2 with TRBJ2-7, with a weak D call TRBD1 (6 bases). V was pared by 4 bases and J by 0 bases, with 16 bases between. Germline V CDR1 and CDR2: SGHTA, FQGNSA. The CDR3 consists of 16 residues. The CDR3 nucleotides are TGTGCCAGCAGCTCGACAGGAGGTCGATACTCCTACGAGCAGTACTTC. It yields the protein CASSSTGGRYSYEQYF.

This clonotype was picked up a small number of times. The rearrangement uses TRBV6-6 and TRBJ1-5; 7 nucleotides agree with TRBD1. This CDR3 has 15 residues. V shed 8 bases, J shed 11 bases, and the junction held 18 bases outside the gene matches. Germline V gene data show CDR1 as MNHNY and CDR2 as SVGAGI (reference sequence). The CDR3 reads CASLYGQGEGLAQHF. The CDR3 nucleotides are TGTGCCAGCCTCTATGGGCAGGGGGAAGGATTGGCCCAGCATTTT.

The V gene is TRBV12-3 or TRBV12-4, the J gene TRBJ1-2, with D perhaps matching TRBD1 (5 bases). The ends were cut back, 5 bases at V and 4 bases at J, with 17 bases in the middle. This CDR3 spans 15 amino acids. The CDR3 spells CASSRGPYGSYGYTF. In DNA, the CDR3 is TGTGCCAGCAGTAGGGGCCCTTATGGGTCCTATGGCTACACCTTC.

There are a few counts of this clonotype. The chain combines TRBV7-2 with TRBJ2-6, with D hard to call. Germline V gives CDR1 SGHTA, CDR2 FQGNSA. V was pared by 10 bases and J by 3 bases, with 13 bases between. The CDR3 sequence is 14 residues long. CDR3 DNA sequence: TGTGCCACACAGATGGGGTTTGGGGCCAACGTCCTGACTTTC. Residues: CATQMGFGANVLTF.

This clonotype has a handful of counts. The V and J genes are TRBV3-1 and TRBJ1-1, with no clear D. This CDR3 region has 13 residues. Germline values: CDR1 LGHDT, CDR2 YNNKEL (reference sequence). Trimming shortened V by 6 bases and J by 0 bases, and 8 bases separated the two germline ends. Here the CDR3 reads CASRWGLNTEAFF. The DNA of the CDR3 is TGTGCCAGCAGGTGGGGTCTGAACACTGAAGCTTTCTTT.

The chain links TRBV15 to TRBJ2-3; D gene unclear. From germline, CDR1 is LNHNV and CDR2 YYDKDF (reference sequence). V shed 0 bases and J shed 8 bases, with 9 bases lying between them. The CDR3 covers 13 residues. The CDR3 nucleotides are TGTGCCACCAGCAGAGATTTCGCCTTTACGCAGTATTTT. Translation: CATSRDFAFTQYF.

The chain is built from TRBV20-1 and TRBJ2-5; 8 bases match TRBD2. Germline loops: CDR1 DFQATT, CDR2 SNEGSKA (reference sequence). The CDR3 is 15 residues long. The V segment lost 0 bases and the J segment 5 bases; nucleotides outside the gene matches: 8. The CDR3 DNA reads as TGCAGTGCTAGAGATCGGGGGGGGGCCGGTGAGACCCAGTACTTC. This sequence encodes CSARDRGGAGETQYF.

This clonotype was found many times. This sequence joins TRBV11-2 and TRBJ2-1; 12 nucleotides line up with TRBD2. With V trimmed by 5 bases and J by 9 bases, 11 bases remained unmatched. The CDR3 sequence is 16 residues long. Germline-derived CDR1 and CDR2 are SGHAT and FQNNGV. The CDR3 coding sequence is TGTGCCAGCAGCCCTCTAGCGGGGGGGCCTTCACGTGAGCAGTTCTTC. Translating gives CASSPLAGGPSREQFF.

V usage is TRBV29-1 and J usage is TRBJ2-1; TRBD1 matches 7 bases. Germline-derived CDR1 and CDR2 are SQVTM and ANQGSEA. This CDR3 contains 14 residues. V lost 6 bases and J lost 2; bases outside the gene matches: 7. The CDR3 bases are TGCAGCGTAGTACAGGGGACCGCCTACAATGAGCAGTTCTTC. Encoded protein: CSVVQGTAYNEQFF.

This clonotype was counted a few times. This chain links TRBV10-3 with TRBJ2-1; D is undetermined. Between the trimmed V and J ends, which lost 6 bases and 1 base, there was a span of 7 bases. Germline CDR1 reads ENHRY; CDR2 reads SYGVKD. This CDR3 has 13 residues. CDR3 coding DNA: TGTGCCATCAGCAACAGATCCTACAATGAGCAGTTCTTC. The encoded protein is CAISNRSYNEQFF.

This chain links TRBV6-5 with TRBJ1-2; TRBD1 might be the D (6 bases). The CDR3 contains 13 residues. V was pared by 5 bases and J by 2 bases, with 9 bases between. Germline CDR1 and CDR2: MNHEY and SVGAGI. The CDR3 reads CASSRQDNYGYTF. The CDR3 region has the DNA TGTGCCAGCAGTAGACAGGACAACTATGGCTACACCTTC.

This clonotype occurred a few times. The chain joins TRBV7-2 to TRBJ2-3; D is unresolved. Trimming shortened V by 2 bases and J by 7 bases, and 7 bases separated the two germline ends. The CDR3 extends over 12 amino acids. From germline, CDR1 is SGHTA and CDR2 FQGNSA. The CDR3 is CASSLLSYTQYF. The DNA for the CDR3 is TGTGCCAGCAGCTTATTAAGTTATACGCAGTATTTT. The complete variable domain, with remaining parts taken from reference TRBV7-2 and TRBJ2-3, reads GAGVSQSPSNKVTEKGKDVELRCDPISGHTALYWYRQSLGQGLEFLIYFQGNSAPDKSGLPSDRFSAERTGGSVSTLTIQRTQQEDSAVYLCASSLLSYTQYFGPGTRLTVL.

There are a few counts of this clonotype. The genes are TRBV5-4 and TRBJ2-5; TRBD2 agrees at 10 bases. Germline loops: CDR1 SGHNT, CDR2 YYREEE (reference sequence). V was clipped by 5 bases and J by 5 bases; unmatched bases: 6. CDR3 size: 14 residues. CDR3 nucleotides: TGTGCCAGCAGTCCCGCTAGCGGGGGTGAGACCCAGTACTTC. Translation gives CASSPASGGETQYF.

The rearrangement joins TRBV27 to TRBJ1-5, with 9 bases identical to TRBD1. V was clipped by 4 bases and J by 6 bases; unmatched bases: 4. Germline CDR1 MNHEY, CDR2 SMNVEV (reference sequence). The CDR3 totals 14 residues. Here the CDR3 DNA reads TGTGCCAGCAGTTCTCTGACAGGGGGTCAGCCCCAGCATTTT. Amino acid sequence: CASSSLTGGQPQHF.

This clonotype was counted at least ten times. The gene calls are TRBV7-8 and TRBJ2-1; no reliable D call. The V gene's germline CDR1 is SGHVS and CDR2 FQNEAQ. The V gene lost 2 bases and the J gene lost 2 bases, with 10 bases spanning the gap. The CDR3 covers 15 residues. The CDR3 spells CASSLLGSAYNEQFF. CDR3 bases: TGTGCCAGCAGCTTACTCGGGTCAGCCTACAATGAGCAGTTCTTC.

The rearrangement links TRBV4-3 to TRBJ2-3; D may be TRBD2 (6 bases). The CDR3 consists of 18 residues. Trimming pared 0 bases from V and 3 bases from J, leaving 19 bases between. CDR1 and CDR2 from the germline V gene are LGHNA and YSLEER. CDR3 region: CASSQDLSGELRTDTQYF. The CDR3, as DNA: TGCGCCAGCAGCCAAGACCTTAGCGGAGAGCTTAGAACAGATACGCAGTATTTT.

The chain uses TRBV9 and TRBJ2-3; D may match TRBD1 or TRBD2 (7 bases each). The CDR3 is 16 amino acids. V gave up 3 bases and J gave up 0 bases, with 14 bases separating them. Looked up from germline, CDR1 is SGDLS and CDR2 is YYNGEE. The CDR3 DNA is TGTGCCAGCAGCGCGCCAGGGGGGGTAAGCACAGATACGCAGTATTTT. This codes for CASSAPGGVSTDTQYF.

The CDR3: CASSLDRGGQGTYEQYF. CDR3 DNA sequence: TGTGCCAGCAGCTTAGATCGGGGGGGACAAGGAACTTACGAGCAGTACTTC. The chain couples TRBV7-6 to TRBJ2-7; 8 bases are shared with TRBD2. Losses at the gene ends were 1 base for V and 4 bases for J; bases not matched to a gene: 12. Germline loops: CDR1 SGHVS, CDR2 FNYEAQ. The CDR3 has 17 amino acids.

This clonotype came up many times. The J gene is TRBJ2-1, the V gene TRBV7-2; 8 bases line up with TRBD2. CDR3 length: 15 amino acids. The germline V gene has CDR1 SGHTA and CDR2 FQGNSA. Trimming cost V 2 bases and J 6 bases; bases outside gene matches: 6. The CDR3 DNA follows: TGTGCCAGCAGCTTACGGGGGGGGCAACCCAATGAGCAGTTCTTC. Translation gives CASSLRGGQPNEQFF.

This clonotype turned up a few times. The chain links TRBV12-3 or TRBV12-4 to TRBJ1-3; the D gene is possibly TRBD1 (5 bases). The length of the CDR3 is 14 residues. V gave up 5 bases and J gave up 0 bases, with 8 bases separating them. CDR3 region: CASSTDSSGNTIYF. The CDR3 DNA reads as TGTGCCAGCAGTACCGACAGCTCTGGAAACACCATATATTTT.